This TCR beta chain was found in a study of identical twins. Each CDR3 protein gets one entry after TCRdb re-called the 5' RACE reads with MiXCR. This sample has some 1,600,000 distinct CDR3 sequences; 25% to 35% occur once, and the top ten carry about 0.3%. Germline CDR1 MGHRA, CDR2 YSYEKL. CDR3 length equals 16 residues. The V end lost 1 base, the J end lost 5 bases, and 15 bases lay between the germline ends. The study's findings and limits: A cross-sectional statistical analysis, not follow-up of the same donors, supported the conclusions. A lower insertion count was a feature of abundant cord blood beta clonotypes, with no such feature in memory repertoires.

In the case of this clonotype: What it binds is not known. Since the CDR3 does not end with the conserved phenylalanine or tryptophan, this likely comes from a read error.

Healthy Caucasians alone served as donors. The rearrangement uses TRBV4-1 and TRBJ2-1, with a weak D call TRBD1 (5 bases). The source is a newborn girl in good health. Sequencing was performed on cord blood. The CDR3 protein is CASSQVPPGSHNEQFL. Written as DNA, the CDR3 is TGCGCCAGCAGCCAAGTACCGCCAGGGTCCCACAATGAGCAGTTCTTG.